This T cell receptor beta chain was captured by sequencing in a study of vaccination and CD4 T cells after COVID-19. Treatment specified: approximately nine-day PBMC culture with coronavirus spike peptide pools or control peptides (ViraFEST assay). For ViraFEST, peptide pools expanded antigen-specific T cells, after which the TCRs were sequenced. Half-medium changes with fresh IL-2 medium occurred on days 3 and 7. With the Oncomine TCR Beta short-read assay, DNA from cultured CD4+ T cells was sequenced. TCRdb re-derived calls from the PCR reads in MiXCR, one entry per CDR3 protein. The table lists 20,000 to 25,000 distinct CDR3 sequences, 30% to 45% of them singletons. The table lists this clonotype with a few counts. Its target is not known. The origin of this receptor is a human donor who had recovered from COVID-19. The sequencing used CD4+ T cells from blood, cultured in vitro, collected before SARS-CoV-2 vaccination.

CDR3 DNA: TGTGCCAGCAGTGATGGGGGACACACAGATACGCAGTATTTT. Its protein product is CASSDGGHTDTQYF. The chain joins TRBV6-1 to TRBJ2-3, with D perhaps matching TRBD1 (6 bases). Germline-derived CDR1 and CDR2 are MNHNS and SASEGT. The CDR3 sequence is 14 residues long. V lost 3 bases, J lost 2 bases, and 9 bases lay in between.